This TCR beta chain was retrieved from a study of beta chain features in type 1 diabetes. General study findings and limits: Resolution of whether HLA type affects TCRB rearrangement was not achieved here. Type 1 diabetes patients had moderately but significantly shorter TCRB CDR3s in all four CD4+ subsets.

V lost 2 bases to trimming and J lost 4 bases, with 17 bases between them. This CDR3 has 16 residues. Germline V gives CDR1 SGHNT, CDR2 YYREEE (reference sequence). Of the isolated RNA, all was reverse transcribed, and so the sequenced material was expressed TCRB transcripts. Libraries were prepared by immunoSEQ multiplex PCR; TCRdb keeps only in-frame clonotypes and omits some of them. The sample consists of 160,000 or so clones, approximately 9% of them appearing once. A word on this clone: Antigen unknown.

The specimen sequenced was central memory CD4+ T cells from blood. This TCR was sampled from a young woman with type 1 diabetes. The V and J genes are TRBV5-4 and TRBJ2-3, with a tentative D call TRBD2 (6 bases). This chain's CDR3 is CASSFTSSAGPDTQYF. The DNA for the CDR3 is TGTGCCAGCAGCTTCACCTCTAGCGCCGGTCCAGATACGCAGTATTTT.